This T cell receptor beta chain was sequenced during a study of human T cells and chemical hapten exposure (dated by TCRdb to 2020 to 2022). With respect to the entire study: For sensitization, 2% DPC in acetone was applied to a 2 cm by 2 cm area of upper inner arm skin. Patients additionally received weekly therapeutic DPC doses to the scalp throughout the approximately 25-week study period. Patch testing was done on the upper back using Finn chambers containing 0.01% DPC, and results were scored after 6 days according to International Contact Dermatitis Research Group standards. The mostly female patient cohort included alopecia areata with under or over 50% scalp involvement, alopecia totalis and alopecia universalis. Libraries were pooled for sequencing, and per-sample TCR yields varied mainly because of small differences in library volumes within the pool. This study followed changes in the peripheral blood TCR repertoire in vivo during primary and secondary sensitization of alopecia patients to the hapten diphenylcyclopropenone (DPC). Blood samples were taken from patients before sensitization (week 0) and then at 2, 6 and about 24 weeks after DPC sensitization. For TCR sequencing, blood came from 25 to 35 alopecia patients at anywhere from one to four time points (pre-sensitization, 2, 6 and 24 weeks).

Receptor libraries were prepared by RACE. Reads for this sample came from a NextSeq 500. During library preparation, unique molecular identifiers were attached to individual cDNA molecules so that TCRs could be counted quantitatively and reproducibly. Each blood RNA sample was used to sequence both TCR alpha and TCR beta chains. From the authors' description of their analysis: The median number of TCRs per sample was around 96,000, ranging from about 20,000 to 690,600. V, J and CDR3 annotation of the TCR reads was carried out using the Decombinator software suite. For the PS versus PT1 abundance plots, all samples were subsampled to the same number of TCRs (28,000). Expanded TCRs were defined as absent before sensitization and observed at least eight times at the 2-week time point. TCRdb reworked the public reads: Q25 trimming with fastp, MiXCR clone assembly, productive beta chains retained. Each entry merges the rows of one CDR3 protein and shows their most common DNA and genes. TCRdb assigned the V and J calls; the authors' analysis was not used. The sample includes 100,000 or so distinct CDR3 sequences, with under 12% observed a single time. Clones ranked in the top ten supply around 2.3% of the sample.

Overall results and qualifications from the work: Patch test score correlated positively with the number of PT1 expanded TCRs, reaching significance at thresholds 8, 16 and 32 but not at 4. Significantly more large CDR3 similarity clusters were formed by expanded TCRs than by pre-sensitization or healthy control sets, consistent with antigen-driven responses. Because every patient had alopecia, a presumed autoimmune disease, the patients' immune response might differ from that of healthy individuals. Repeated subsampling changed both the strength of the expansion versus patch-test correlation and the threshold at which the correlation became significant. No change with DPC sensitization was found in the number of TCRs above 1 in 1000 frequency, and no evidence of global repertoire structure alterations was found.

The time point label here, explained by the study, means: patch test 1, 2 weeks after DPC sensitization. The treatment or condition label, as the study defines it: therapeutic diphenylcyclopropenone sensitization with weekly scalp DPC. At every patch-test visit, the blood draw took place before the patch test was put on. Patients were considered eligible if aged 18 to 70, diagnosed with alopecia and deemed suitable for DPC therapy, and patients were excluded if pregnant. Unfractionated whole blood was collected in Tempus Blood RNA tubes, and total RNA was extracted from that blood. This clonotype has more than one count but fewer than ten. No cognate antigen has been identified for it. Per-base qualities were not stored, and no clone one base away is much larger. The receptor comes from a middle-aged man with alopecia areata. Some clones in this sample may be carry-over from other donors' samples. This specimen consisted of whole blood, obtained in connection with sensitization to the hapten diphenylcyclopropenone (DPC).

The CDR3 has the sequence CSARATDTQYF. The DNA sequence is as follows: TGCAGTGCTAGAGCAACAGATACGCAGTATTTT. The chain was built from TRBV20-1 and TRBJ2-3; the D gene is unclear. The germline V gene (reference sequence) specifies DFQATT as CDR1 and SNEGSKA as CDR2. The CDR3, from cysteine to phenylalanine, totals 11 residues. Only the CDR3 DNA stays, 33 bases, in frame from base 1. V lost 1 base and J lost 3 bases; the stretch between them is 2 bases long.